This TCR beta chain was identified in a study of blood T cells in healthy people across ages. This clonotype was counted a few times. The antigen is not known. Study-wide findings and caveats: While age rose, TCR beta diversity per million T cells dropped in a roughly linear way.

CDR3 length equals 16 residues. V was cut by 5 bases and J by 1 base, with 17 bases left in between. Germline lookup yields CDR1 MNHNY and CDR2 SVGAGI (reference sequence). The use of a sample-barcoded 5' primer and a J-beta primer mix characterized a second PCR of about 7 to 12 cycles. At least 3 million CDR3-containing paired-end reads were obtained per sample. TCRdb reprocessed the 5' RACE reads with MiXCR, giving one entry per CDR3 protein. In the table there are approximately 800,000 distinct CDR3 sequences, 20% to 30% of which are singletons. The sample was also reused in another study, on T cells of mothers and their children. From that study: A slight, non-significant increase in overlap was found for related mother-child pairs relative to unrelated pairs.

The receptor's source is a boy aged 5-17 years in good health. The genes are TRBV6-6 and TRBJ2-5; D is possibly TRBD1 or TRBD2 (5 bases each). The sample was blood. CDR3 residues: CASSRGTASPQETQYF. The CDR3 DNA sequence: TGTGCCAGCAGTCGAGGGACCGCCTCCCCCCAAGAGACCCAGTACTTC.